This entry lists 21 T cell receptor beta chains sequenced from one sample in a study of T cell responses to AZD1222 COVID-19 vaccine. Profiled with immunoSEQ multiplex PCR; TCRdb holds only in-frame clones, not every one. This table has about 130,000 clones, 90% appearing once. Specimen: peripheral blood, collected on day 0 of AZD1222 vaccination. These receptors were collected from an adult in good health.

The J gene is TRBJ1-1, the V gene TRBV12-3 or TRBV12-4; no clear D gene. The V and J ends lost 8 bases and 0 bases respectively, with 10 bases between them. The CDR3 consists of 13 residues. CDR3 loop: CASQDRMNTEAFF. CDR3 DNA sequence: TGTGCCAGCCAGGACCGCATGAACACTGAAGCTTTCTTT.

The chain joins TRBV7-2 to TRBJ2-3; tentatively, D is TRBD2 (7 bases). CDR3 length: 15 amino acids. CDR1 is SGHTA, CDR2 FQGNSA, per germline. V lost 2 bases, J lost 2 bases, and 11 bases lay in between. CDR3 residues: CASSLRGGHTDTQYF. CDR3 nucleotides: TGTGCCAGCAGCTTACGCGGGGGACACACAGATACGCAGTATTTT.

The CDR3 DNA is TGCGCCAGCAGCCAAGATTCAGGGTGGGGTTCACCCCTCCACTTT. It translates to CASSQDSGWGSPLHF. The chain is built from TRBV4-3 and TRBJ1-6, with a tentative D call TRBD1 (5 bases). CDR1 is LGHNA, CDR2 YSLEER, per germline. The CDR3 covers 15 residues. The V and J ends lost 0 bases and 9 bases respectively, with 12 bases between them.

This chain links TRBV9 with TRBJ2-3, with a weak D call TRBD2 (6 bases). The CDR3 contains 15 residues. The germline V gene encodes CDR1 SGDLS and CDR2 YYNGEE. Trimming shortened V by 0 bases and J by 3 bases, and 11 bases separated the two germline ends. CDR3 protein: CASSVGIRGTDTQYF. Here the CDR3 DNA reads TGTGCCAGCAGCGTAGGGATTCGGGGGACAGATACGCAGTATTTT.

This clone was picked up a small number of times. The chain joins TRBV19 to TRBJ1-6; D remains ambiguous. The V and J ends lost 6 bases and 9 bases respectively, with 12 bases between them. This CDR3 spans 13 amino acids. From germline, CDR1 is LNHDA and CDR2 SQIVND (reference sequence). CDR3 DNA: TGTGCCAGTAGCCTAGCGTTGGGTTCACCCCTCCACTTT. Encoded protein: CASSLALGSPLHF.

The gene calls are TRBV4-1 and TRBJ2-1; 8 bases are a match to TRBD2. CDR3 length: 15 residues. CDR1 is MGHRA, CDR2 YSYEKL, per germline. V lost 3 bases to trimming and J lost 9 bases; unmatched junction nucleotides: 10. The CDR3, as DNA: TGCGCCAGCAGCCAGGGGCCGGGACTAGAGGTTGAGCAGTTCTTC. Translating gives CASSQGPGLEVEQFF.

The chain links TRBV25-1 to TRBJ1-5; D might be TRBD1 (5 bases). Trimming cost V 4 bases and J 7 bases, with 17 bases left between them. The CDR3 covers 15 residues. CDR1 is MGHDK and CDR2 is SYGVNS in the germline V gene. This CDR3 reads CASSGRGGIGQPQHF. As DNA, the CDR3 is TGTGCCAGCAGTGGTCGGGGGGGAATTGGGCAGCCCCAGCATTTT. The variable domain in full, with the rest retrieved from reference TRBV25-1 and TRBJ1-5, is EADIYQTPRYLVIGTGKKITLECSQTMGHDKMYWYQQDPGMELHLIHYSYGVNSTEKGDLSSESTVSRIRTEHFPLTLESARPSHTSQYLCASSGRGGIGQPQHFGDGTRLSIL.

J is TRBJ2-7 and V is TRBV6-5, with D possibly matching TRBD1 (6 bases). CDR1 and CDR2 (germline): MNHEY, SVGAGI. Trimming removed 5 bases at V and 2 bases at J, with 10 bases between. This CDR3 has 13 residues. CDR3: CASSTGSTYEQYF. The CDR3 DNA reads TGTGCCAGCAGTACAGGGTCGACCTACGAGCAGTACTTC.

The chain carries TRBV7-2 and TRBJ2-7; D gene uncertain. Per the germline V gene, CDR1 is SGHTA and CDR2 is FQGNSA. The CDR3 extends over 13 amino acids. Trimming removed 3 bases at V and 2 bases at J, with 8 bases between. The CDR3 DNA reads TGTGCCAGCAGCTTCCAGATAACCTACGAGCAGTACTTC. Encoded protein: CASSFQITYEQYF.

The chain uses TRBV4-1 and TRBJ2-1; either TRBD1 or TRBD2 may supply D (5 bases each). V dropped 4 bases and J dropped 7 bases, with 20 bases sitting between them. CDR3 size: 16 residues. Per the germline V gene, CDR1 is MGHRA and CDR2 is YSYEKL. The CDR3 DNA reads as TGCGCCAGCAGCCTAACCCGGGACCCACCCCGGAATGAGCAGTTCTTC. Encoded protein: CASSLTRDPPRNEQFF.

The count of this clone is one. This sequence joins TRBV6-5 and TRBJ1-2; 8 nucleotides line up with TRBD1. The CDR3 contains 16 residues. CDR1 MNHEY and CDR2 SVGAGI come from the germline V gene. V dropped 0 bases and J dropped 5; count of bases not matched to a gene: 8. Here the CDR3 reads CASSYSIGDRIYGYTF. The CDR3 DNA reads as TGTGCCAGCAGTTACTCGATCGGGGACAGGATATATGGCTACACCTTC.

The chain links TRBV7-8 to TRBJ1-2; TRBD1 is a possible D gene (5 bases). Germline CDR1 is SGHVS and CDR2 is FQNEAQ. The CDR3 sequence is 14 residues long. V was shortened by 1 base and J by 5 bases, with 11 bases between the two germline ends. The CDR3, as DNA: TGTGCCAGCAGCTTAGTTCGGGGGGGGTATGGCTACACCTTC. It encodes CASSLVRGGYGYTF.

This chain links TRBV29-1 with TRBJ2-1; 12 bases match TRBD2. The CDR3 extends over 13 amino acids. The J segment lost 8 bases and the V segment lost 8 bases, leaving 7 bases of the junction unmatched. Germline CDR1 is SQVTM and CDR2 is ANQGSEA. CDR3 in amino acids: CSTTSGGRDEQFF. DNA of the CDR3: TGCAGCACAACTAGCGGGGGGCGGGATGAGCAGTTCTTC.

Only one count was recorded for this clone. This chain joins TRBV11-2 and TRBJ1-6; TRBD1 aligns across 7 bases. The CDR3 runs to 16 residues. The V gene end was trimmed by 0 bases and the J gene end by 9 bases; junction bases not matched to a gene: 8. Looked up from germline, CDR1 is SGHAT and CDR2 is FQNNGV. The CDR3 nucleotides read TGTGCCAGCAGCTTAGATCTTCCCAGGGGGGGTTCACCCCTCCACTTT. Translated: CASSLDLPRGGSPLHF.

V gene TRBV7-2 combines with J gene TRBJ2-7; D tentatively fits TRBD1 or TRBD2 (6 bases each). V was cut by 4 bases and J by 3 bases, with 13 bases left in between. There are 14 residues in the CDR3. Germline assignment: CDR1 SGHTA and CDR2 FQGNSA. DNA for the CDR3: TGTGCCAGCAGCTCATACGGGGGCAGCTACGAGCAGTACTTC. Translated, it gives CASSSYGGSYEQYF.

This sequence joins TRBV21-1 and TRBJ1-4. TRBV21-1 is marked as a pseudogene. This CDR3 comprises 16 residues. The CDR3 DNA is TGTGCCAGCAGCACACCACCTCGGCAGGGAGTGGAAAAACTGTTTTTT. Its protein is CASSTPPRQGVEKLFF.

Details on this clone: Other DNA sequences from this sample encode an identical CDR3 as well. The chain has TRBV29-1 and TRBJ2-7, with 7 bases aligning to TRBD1. The length of the CDR3 is 11 residues. The germline V gene encodes CDR1 SQVTM and CDR2 ANQGSEA. The V segment lost 7 bases and the J segment 0 bases; nucleotides outside the gene matches: 0. The CDR3 loop reads CSAGGSYEQYF. Here the CDR3 DNA reads TGCAGCGCAGGGGGCTCCTACGAGCAGTACTTC.

The V gene is TRBV7-9, the J gene TRBJ2-3; a weak D match, TRBD2 (7 bases). The CDR3 contains 17 residues. Germline V gene lookup returns CDR1 SEHNR and CDR2 FQNEAQ (reference sequence). V was trimmed by 3 bases and J by 3 bases, leaving 19 bases between them. In DNA form, the CDR3 reads TGTGCCAGCAGCTTCACCGGGGGGCCGGTGGGGACAGATACGCAGTATTTT. It encodes CASSFTGGPVGTDTQYF.

The chain combines TRBV7-8 with TRBJ1-6, with D hard to call. Germline-derived CDR1 and CDR2 are SGHVS and FQNEAQ. The CDR3 runs 16 residues. Trimming cost V 5 bases and J 3 bases, with 14 bases left between them. CDR3 bases: TGTGCCAGCAGCCCACGGATGACGGTCTATAATTCACCCCTCCACTTT. Translated, it gives CASSPRMTVYNSPLHF. The full variable domain, in which reference TRBV7-8 and TRBJ1-6 provide the parts outside the CDR3, is GAGVSQSPRYKVAKRGQDVALRCDPISGHVSLFWYQQALGQGPEFLTYFQNEAQLDKSGLPSDRFFAERPEGSVSTLKIQRTQQEDSAVYLCASSPRMTVYNSPLHFGNGTRLTVT.

The V call is TRBV7-6, the J call TRBJ2-7; D is ambiguous. Trimming took off 1 base at V and 5 bases at J, with 9 bases between the two ends. Per germline, CDR1 SGHVS and CDR2 FNYEAQ. The CDR3 sequence is 13 residues long. The CDR3 here is CASSLGGVHEQYF. The DNA for the CDR3 is TGTGCCAGCAGCTTAGGAGGTGTCCACGAGCAGTACTTC. The whole variable domain, remainder taken from reference TRBV7-6 and TRBJ2-7, is GAGVSQSPRYKVTKRGQDVALRCDPISGHVSLYWYRQALGQGPEFLTYFNYEAQQDKSGLPNDRFSAERPEGSISTLTIQRTEQRDSAMYRCASSLGGVHEQYFGPGTRLTVT.

This rearrangement joins TRBV3-1 (or the pseudogene TRBV3-2) to TRBJ1-2, with no clear D. The germline V gene has CDR1 LGHDT and CDR2 YNNKEL (reference sequence). The V and J ends lost 2 bases and 2 bases respectively, with 15 bases between them. The CDR3 has 16 residues. The CDR3 DNA reads TGTGCCAGCAGCCAATTGGGAGTGGGCTTCAACTATGGCTACACCTTC. This codes for CASSQLGVGFNYGYTF.